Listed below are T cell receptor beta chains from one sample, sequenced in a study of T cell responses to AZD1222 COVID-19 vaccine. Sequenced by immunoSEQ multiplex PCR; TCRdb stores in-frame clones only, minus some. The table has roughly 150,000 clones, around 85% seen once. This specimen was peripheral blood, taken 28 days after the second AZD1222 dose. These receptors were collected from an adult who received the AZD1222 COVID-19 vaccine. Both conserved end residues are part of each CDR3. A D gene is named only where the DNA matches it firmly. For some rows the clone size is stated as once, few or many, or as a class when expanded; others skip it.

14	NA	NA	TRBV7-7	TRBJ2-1	CASSSGGGNNEQFF	TGTGCCAGCAGCTCAGGAGGGGGAAACAATGAGCAGTTCTTC
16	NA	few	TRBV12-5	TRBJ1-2	CASGLATGSSNYGYTF	TGTGCTAGTGGTTTGGCCACAGGGAGCTCTAACTATGGCTACACCTTC
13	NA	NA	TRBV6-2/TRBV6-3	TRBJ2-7	CANSKGNSYEQYF	TGTGCCAACAGCAAGGGAAACTCCTACGAGCAGTACTTC
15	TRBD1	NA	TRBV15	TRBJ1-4	CATSRPGQLNEKLFF	TGTGCCACCAGCAGACCGGGACAGCTTAATGAAAAACTGTTTTTT
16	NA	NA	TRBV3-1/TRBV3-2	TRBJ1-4	CASSQDFFLGEEKLFF	TGTGCCAGCAGCCAGGATTTTTTCCTGGGGGAGGAAAAACTGTTTTTT
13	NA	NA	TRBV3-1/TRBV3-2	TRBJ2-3	CASSQVSTDTQYF	TGTGCCAGCAGCCAAGTCAGCACAGATACGCAGTATTTT
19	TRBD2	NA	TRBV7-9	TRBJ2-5	CASSPGTSGGAPSGETQYF	TGTGCCAGCAGCCCCGGGACTAGCGGGGGGGCCCCGTCGGGGGAGACCCAGTACTTC
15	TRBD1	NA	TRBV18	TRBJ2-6	CASSPDRAGANVLTF	TGTGCCAGCTCGCCCGACAGGGCTGGGGCCAACGTCCTGACTTTC
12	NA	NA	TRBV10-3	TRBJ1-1	CAIGQGLTEAFF	TGTGCCATCGGCCAGGGGCTCACTGAAGCTTTCTTT
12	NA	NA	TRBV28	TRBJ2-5	CASSVAAETQYF	TGTGCCAGCAGTGTTGCGGCGGAGACCCAGTACTTC
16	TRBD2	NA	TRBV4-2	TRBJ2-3	CASSPSAGGGTDTQYF	TGTGCCAGCAGCCCCTCGGCGGGGGGAGGGACAGATACGCAGTATTTT
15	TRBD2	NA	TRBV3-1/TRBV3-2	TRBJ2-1	CASSYSGGSHNEQFF	TGTGCCAGCAGCTACAGCGGGGGAAGCCACAATGAGCAGTTCTTC
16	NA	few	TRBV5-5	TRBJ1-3	CASSAHRASSGNTIYF	TGTGCCAGCAGCGCACACAGGGCGAGCTCTGGAAACACCATATATTTT
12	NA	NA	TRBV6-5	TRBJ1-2	CASTAANYGYTF	TGTGCCAGCACCGCAGCTAACTATGGCTACACCTTC
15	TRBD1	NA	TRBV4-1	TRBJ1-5	CASSPRTGAGQPQHF	TGCGCCAGCAGCCCTCGGACAGGGGCGGGTCAGCCCCAGCATTTT
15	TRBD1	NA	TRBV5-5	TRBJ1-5	CASSLNRGKGQPQHF	TGTGCCAGCAGCCTGAACAGGGGAAAGGGTCAGCCCCAGCATTTT
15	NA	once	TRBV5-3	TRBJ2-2	CARSLGVVYTGELFF	TGTGCCAGAAGCTTGGGGGTAGTATACACCGGGGAGCTGTTTTTT
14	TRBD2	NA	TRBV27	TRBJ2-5	CASSLAGGGETQYF	TGTGCCAGCAGTTTGGCGGGGGGGGGCGAGACCCAGTACTTC
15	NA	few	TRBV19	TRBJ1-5	CASTERGVRNQPQHF	TGTGCCAGTACCGAAAGGGGGGTACGGAATCAGCCCCAGCATTTT
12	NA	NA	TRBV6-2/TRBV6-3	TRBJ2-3	CASSYYPGTQYF	TGTGCCAGCAGTTACTACCCGGGTACGCAGTATTTT
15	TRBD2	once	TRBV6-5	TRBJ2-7	CASSYPGRGGNEQYF	TGTGCCAGCAGTTACCCGGGGCGGGGGGGCAACGAGCAGTACTTC
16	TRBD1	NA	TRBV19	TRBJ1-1	CASSSGDRGLFTEAFF	TGTGCCAGTAGTAGTGGGGACAGGGGGCTCTTCACTGAAGCTTTCTTT
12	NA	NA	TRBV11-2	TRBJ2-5	CASRSVGETQYF	TGTGCCAGCAGATCCGTGGGAGAGACCCAGTACTTC
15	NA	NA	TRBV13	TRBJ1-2	CASSFRAGLNYGYTF	TGTGCCAGCAGCTTCCGGGCAGGGCTGAACTATGGCTACACCTTC
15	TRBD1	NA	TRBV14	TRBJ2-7	CASSQTGTGINEQYF	TGTGCCAGCAGCCAGACCGGGACAGGGATTAACGAGCAGTACTTC
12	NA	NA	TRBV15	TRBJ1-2	CATADGHYGYTF	TGTGCCACCGCCGACGGCCACTATGGCTACACCTTC
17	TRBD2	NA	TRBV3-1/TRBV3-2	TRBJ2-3	CASSQDSLAGGPDTQYF	TGTGCCAGCAGCCAAGATAGCCTAGCGGGGGGGCCAGATACGCAGTATTTT
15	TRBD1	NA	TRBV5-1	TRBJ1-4	CASSFSGTGGEKLFF	TGCGCCAGCAGCTTTTCCGGGACAGGGGGCGAAAAACTGTTTTTT
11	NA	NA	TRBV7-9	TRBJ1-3	CASSLGNTIYF	TGTGCCAGCAGCTTAGGCAACACCATATATTTT
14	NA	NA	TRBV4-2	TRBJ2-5	CASSQTGAQETQYF	TGTGCCAGCAGCCAAACGGGGGCCCAAGAGACCCAGTACTTC
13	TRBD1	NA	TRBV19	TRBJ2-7	CASSRGQAYEQYF	TGTGCCAGTAGTAGAGGACAGGCCTACGAGCAGTACTTC
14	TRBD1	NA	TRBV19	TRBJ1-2	CASSSETGSYGYTF	TGTGCCAGTAGTTCCGAGACAGGGTCCTATGGCTACACCTTC
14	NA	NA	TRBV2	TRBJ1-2	CASTRNMNGYGYTF	TGTGCCAGCACCCGGAACATGAATGGTTATGGCTACACCTTC
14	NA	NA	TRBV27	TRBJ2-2	CASSLSWNTGELFF	TGTGCCAGCAGTTTAAGCTGGAACACCGGGGAGCTGTTTTTT
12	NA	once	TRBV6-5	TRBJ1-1	CASSQSGTEAFF	TGTGCCAGCAGCCAATCCGGGACGGAAGCTTTCTTT
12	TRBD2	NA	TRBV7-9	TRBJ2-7	CASSDTGGEQYF	TGTGCCAGCAGCGACACGGGGGGCGAGCAGTACTTC
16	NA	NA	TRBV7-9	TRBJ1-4	CASTPGVGTLNEKLFF	TGTGCCAGCACCCCAGGGGTAGGGACATTGAATGAAAAACTGTTTTTT
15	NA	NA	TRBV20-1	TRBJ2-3	CSARVGGAKGNTQYF	TGCAGTGCTCGTGTTGGCGGGGCTAAAGGCAATACGCAGTATTTT
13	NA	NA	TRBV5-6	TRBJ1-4	CASSLGLDEKLFF	TGTGCCAGCAGCTTGGGGCTTGATGAAAAACTGTTTTTT
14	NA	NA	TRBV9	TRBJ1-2	CASSASRVNYGYTF	TGTGCCAGCAGCGCGAGCAGGGTTAACTATGGCTACACCTTC
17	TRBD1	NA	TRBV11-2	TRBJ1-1	CASSLAPGQGRNTEAFF	TGTGCCAGCAGCTTAGCCCCGGGACAGGGGCGGAACACTGAAGCTTTCTTT
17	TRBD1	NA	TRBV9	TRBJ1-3	CASSPRQGPRSGNTIYF	TGTGCCAGCAGCCCGAGACAGGGGCCTCGCTCTGGAAACACCATATATTTT
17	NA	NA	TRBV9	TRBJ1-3	CASSAYETVHSGNTIYF	TGTGCCAGCAGCGCATATGAAACAGTGCACTCTGGAAACACCATATATTTT
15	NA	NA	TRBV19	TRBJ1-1	CASSTHGGAGTEAFF	TGTGCCAGTAGTACCCATGGGGGGGCAGGGACTGAAGCTTTCTTT
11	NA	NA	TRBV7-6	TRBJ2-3	CAASIPDTQYF	TGTGCCGCGAGCATTCCAGATACGCAGTATTTT
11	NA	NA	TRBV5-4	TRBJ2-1	CASSLDNEQFF	TGTGCCAGCAGCCTTGACAATGAGCAGTTCTTC
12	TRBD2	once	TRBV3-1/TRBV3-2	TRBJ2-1	CASNVAGGHRFF	TGTGCCAGCAACGTAGCGGGGGGCCACCGGTTCTTC
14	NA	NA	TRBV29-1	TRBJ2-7	CSVAAGGFGYEQYF	TGCAGCGTTGCGGCCGGGGGCTTTGGGTACGAGCAGTACTTC
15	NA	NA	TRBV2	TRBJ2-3	CASTRSGIWTDTQYF	TGTGCCAGCACCCGCTCGGGAATTTGGACAGATACGCAGTATTTT